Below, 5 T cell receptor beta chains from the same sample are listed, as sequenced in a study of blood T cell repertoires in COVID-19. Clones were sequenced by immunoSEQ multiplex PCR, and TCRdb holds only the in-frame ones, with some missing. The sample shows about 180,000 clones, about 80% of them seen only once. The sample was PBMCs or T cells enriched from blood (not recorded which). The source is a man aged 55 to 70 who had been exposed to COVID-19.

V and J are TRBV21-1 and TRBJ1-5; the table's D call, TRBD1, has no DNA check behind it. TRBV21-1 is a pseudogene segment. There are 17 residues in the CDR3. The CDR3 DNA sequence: TGTGCCAGCAGCAAGAGACAGGGAAGCAATGACGATCAGCCCCAGCATTTT. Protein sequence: CASSKRQGSNDDQPQHF.

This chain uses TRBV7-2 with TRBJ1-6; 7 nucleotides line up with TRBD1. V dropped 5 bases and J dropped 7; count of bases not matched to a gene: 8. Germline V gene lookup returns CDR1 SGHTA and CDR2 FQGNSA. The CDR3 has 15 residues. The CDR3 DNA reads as TGTGCCAGCAGCCCGAGGCAGGGGGGAAATTCACCCCTCCACTTT. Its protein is CASSPRQGGNSPLHF. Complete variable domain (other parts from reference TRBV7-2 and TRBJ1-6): GAGVSQSPSNKVTEKGKDVELRCDPISGHTALYWYRQSLGQGLEFLIYFQGNSAPDKSGLPSDRFSAERTGGSVSTLTIQRTQQEDSAVYLCASSPRQGGNSPLHFGNGTRLTVT.

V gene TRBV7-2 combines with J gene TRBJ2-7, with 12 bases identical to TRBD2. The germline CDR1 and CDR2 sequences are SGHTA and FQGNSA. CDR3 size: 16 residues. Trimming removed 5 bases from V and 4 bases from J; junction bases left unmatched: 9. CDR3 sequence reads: CASSLGTSGLGYEQYF. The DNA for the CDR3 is TGTGCCAGCAGCCTGGGGACTAGCGGGCTTGGGTACGAGCAGTACTTC.

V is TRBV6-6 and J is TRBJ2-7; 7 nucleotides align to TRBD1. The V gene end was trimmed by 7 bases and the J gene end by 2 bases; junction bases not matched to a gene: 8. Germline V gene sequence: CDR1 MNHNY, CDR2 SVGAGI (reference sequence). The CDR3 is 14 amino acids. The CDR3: CASTRGSATYEQYF. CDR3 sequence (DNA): TGTGCCAGCACCAGGGGGTCGGCAACCTACGAGCAGTACTTC.

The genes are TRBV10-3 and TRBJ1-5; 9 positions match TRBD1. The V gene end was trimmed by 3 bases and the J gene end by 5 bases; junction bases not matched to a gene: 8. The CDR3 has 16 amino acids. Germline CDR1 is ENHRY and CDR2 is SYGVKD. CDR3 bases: TGTGCCATCAGTGACCCGACAGGGGGTTTGGATCAGCCCCAGCATTTT. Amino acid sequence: CAISDPTGGLDQPQHF.